These 6 T cell receptor beta chains were all obtained from the same sample, sequenced in a study of OX40 agonist ivuxolimab in advanced cancers. Data came from immunoSEQ multiplex PCR; TCRdb stores just in-frame clones and leaves some out. The data show tens of thousands of clones, more than 80% seen once. The sample was CD4+ or CD8+ T cells sorted from blood, taken in a trial of the OX40 agonist ivuxolimab. These TCRs come from an adult with an advanced solid tumor such as melanoma, head and neck, liver or kidney cancer.

The chain uses TRBV19 and TRBJ2-2; maybe TRBD1 (6 bases). Germline lookup yields CDR1 LNHDA and CDR2 SQIVND (reference sequence). CDR3 length equals 12 residues. Trimming took off 8 bases at V and 7 bases at J, with 11 bases between the two ends. In nucleotides, the CDR3 is TGTGCCAGTGACGGACAGATCGGGGAGCTGTTTTTT. Its translation: CASDGQIGELFF.

The chain employs TRBV13 and TRBJ2-5, with D maybe TRBD2 (6 bases). The V gene lost 1 base and the J gene lost 7 bases, with 10 bases spanning the gap. The CDR3 extends over 13 amino acids. Per the germline V gene, CDR1 is PRHDT and CDR2 is FYEKMQ (reference sequence). In DNA form, the CDR3 reads TGTGCCAGCAGCTTAGCGTGGAGGGGGACCCAGTACTTC. It yields the protein CASSLAWRGTQYF.

This chain connects TRBV14 to TRBJ2-7; D may be TRBD1 (5 bases). V was clipped by 5 bases and J by 3 bases, with 17 bases between them. The CDR3 totals 15 residues. Germline CDR1 is SGHDN and CDR2 is FVKESK. The CDR3 region has the DNA TGTGCCAGCAGCTCGGGTAGACTTGGACACTACGAGCAGTACTTC. Its translation: CASSSGRLGHYEQYF.

This clone was seen a handful of times. The chain couples TRBV27 to TRBJ1-6; 8 bases line up with TRBD1. The V gene's germline CDR1 is MNHEY and CDR2 SMNVEV (reference sequence). V dropped 6 bases and J dropped 6; count of bases not matched to a gene: 4. The CDR3 has 14 residues. Here the CDR3 reads CASRLGQVNSPLHF. The CDR3 DNA is TGTGCCAGCAGGCTGGGACAGGTTAATTCACCCCTCCACTTT.

This chain links TRBV4-2 with TRBJ2-5; D not resolved. V lost 1 base and J lost 1, with 4 bases in between. The CDR3 has 13 residues. CDR1 LGHNA and CDR2 YNFKEQ come from the germline V gene. CDR3 sequence (DNA): TGTGCCAGCAGCCAAGTTTTCCAAGAGACCCAGTACTTC. It yields the protein CASSQVFQETQYF.

The rearrangement uses TRBV9 and TRBJ2-7; 9 positions agree with TRBD1. The junction had 10 bases not matched to a gene; V was cut back by 3 bases and J by 3 bases. The CDR3 totals 16 residues. Germline V gene lookup returns CDR1 SGDLS and CDR2 YYNGEE. CDR3 DNA: TGTGCCAGCAGCGCCCCAGAACAGGGGGCACTCTACGAGCAGTACTTC. It encodes CASSAPEQGALYEQYF.